This paragraph covers one TCR beta chain sequence. This sample is drawn from a study of T cell responses to AZD1222 COVID-19 vaccine. Produced via immunoSEQ multiplex PCR; TCRdb's table is partial and in-frame only. The sample has about 180,000 clones, 70% to 90% seen once. Germline trimming cut 3 bases from V and 7 bases from J; bases unmatched to any gene: 7. Germline CDR1 reads GTSNPN; CDR2 reads SVGIG (reference sequence). CDR3 length: 15 residues. The material sequenced was peripheral blood, taken on day 0 of AZD1222 vaccination. This rearrangement joins TRBV30 to TRBJ2-2; 11 bases are shared with TRBD2. This clonotype originated in an adult in good health. The CDR3 bases are TGTGCCTGGAGCAACCTAGCGGGGGGTGGCGGGGAGCTGTTTTTT. This codes for CAWSNLAGGGGELFF.